This TCR beta chain derives from a study of T cells expressing NK-cell markers. Reprocessing the 5' RACE reads, TCRdb reports a single entry for every CDR3 protein and omits DNA. The table lists roughly 390,000 distinct CDR3 sequences. The CDR3 is 15 amino acids. The rearrangement links TRBV12-3 or TRBV12-4 to TRBJ1-6; TCRdb's assignment of TRBD1 cannot be checked, as there is no DNA. The sample taken for sequencing was blood T cells: a sorted CD56 or NKG2C T cell subset, CD4+ or CD8+ T cells, or bulk PBMC T cells (not recorded which). The origin of this receptor is a woman between 50 and 59 years old in good health. The CDR3 sequence is CASSFGRSPNSPLHF.